Sequencing of this T cell receptor (beta chain) was carried out in a study of blood T cell repertoires in COVID-19. Study processing details: The assay estimated nucleated cells by amplifying reference gene primers. The method was immunoSEQ multiplex PCR; TCRdb's version includes in-frame clones alone and lacks a portion of them. V and J calls and clone size are those listed in that table; D and trimming were worked out from the DNA. Of roughly 200,000 clones listed, roughly 91% were seen once; the top ten hold under 6.5%. Germline CDR1 is MDHEN and CDR2 is SYDVKM. V lost 6 bases, J lost 4 bases, and 20 bases lay in between. The CDR3 extends over 16 amino acids.

The TCR comes from a man in his forties or fifties with active or convalescent COVID-19. The rearrangement uses TRBV28 and TRBJ2-3, with D perhaps TRBD2 (6 bases). The source material was peripheral blood. The DNA of the CDR3 is TGTGCCAGCAGCGGACTACGGTCAGGGTTTCCAGATACGCAGTATTTT. Protein: CASSGLRSGFPDTQYF. The whole variable domain, filled in from reference TRBV28 and TRBJ2-3, reads DVKVTQSSRYLVKRTGEKVFLECVQDMDHENMFWYRQDPGLGLRLIYFSYDVKMKEKGDIPEGYSVSREKKERFSLILESASTNQTSMYLCASSGLRSGFPDTQYFGPGTRLTVL.